This T cell receptor (beta chain) stems from a study of blood T cell repertoires in COVID-19 (dated by TCRdb to about 2020). Concerning the study at large: Samples from collaborators originated in the United States, Italy and Spain and spanned both the acute and convalescent phases of COVID-19. Subjects who had been exposed to COVID-19, were actively infected with it, or had recovered from it provided the deeply sampled blood TCRbeta repertoires that made up the dataset. Sample metadata almost always included a de-identified subject ID, COVID-19 status, age in years and sex. Where HLA class I and class II types were available, the types were taken from metadata supplied by the sample provider, not from assay-based typing. The repertoires were made available in a free public database intended to serve as a resource for research on the immune response to SARS-CoV-2. The material from the prospective study consisted of cDNA or gDNA derived from T cells, B-cell-depleted T cells, or PBMCs. Samples were obtained from the ongoing ImmuneRACE study (first 160 participants) and from 1,254 subjects provided by 6 global collaborators.

Here is what the overall study found, with its caveats: How much clinical and demographic metadata was included differed by source and by participant, and the metadata was provided uncurated.

V sheds 5 bases and J sheds 4 bases, leaving 11 bases between their ends. The CDR3 numbers 13 residues from cysteine through phenylalanine. Of the read, only the CDR3 DNA is kept; its 39 bases are in frame from base 1. From the germline V gene, CDR1 is KGHSH and CDR2 is LQKENI. The immunoSEQ Assay, a bias-controlled multiplex PCR, was used to amplify TCRbeta CDR3 regions from genomic DNA. For the original study's pipeline: Within the assay, amplification of reference gene primers was used to estimate how many nucleated cells each sample contained. To quantify the absolute abundance of each unique TCRbeta CDR3 rearrangement, sequence reads were collapsed and filtered. For each sample, productive Simpson clonality was calculated by taking the square root of Simpson's diversity index across productive rearrangements. The table was pulled from immuneACCESS by TCRdb, which kept in-frame rearrangements only. Such tables lose some clones; where checked, under half of the loss comes from unresolved V genes, and the rest has no known cause. D and trimming were read from the DNA, whereas the V and J calls and clone size are those reported in that table. The sample yields some 160,000 clones; more than 65% were counted once. Roughly 4.2% of the sample is in the top ten clones.

Whole blood was collected in K2EDTA tubes by collaborating institutions according to the institutions' own protocols. Collaborator samples were shipped for TCRbeta analysis as frozen whole blood, isolated PBMCs, or DNA extracted from either sample type. Concerning this clone itself: The antigen it binds to is not known. Base qualities were left out, and no much larger clone turns up one base away.

The chain is assembled from TRBV18 and TRBJ1-1; the D region possibly corresponds to TRBD1 (6 bases align). The sequence derives from a man in his fifties or sixties with acute or convalescent COVID-19. The sample comprised peripheral blood. CDR3 protein: CASSDSRGTEAFF. The nucleotide sequence is given as TGTGCCAGCTCAGACAGCAGGGGCACTGAAGCTTTCTTT.